The 17 T cell receptor beta chains in this list originate from one sample, sequenced in a study of cytomegalovirus exposure and HLA in healthy donors. With 60 Vbeta and 13 Jbeta primers, the PCR was carried out. Generated by immunoSEQ multiplex PCR, the TCRdb table keeps only in-frame clones and is missing some. The sample table includes 35,000 to 45,000 clones. Specimen: PBMCs. These receptors originate from a middle-aged man in good health and CMV-seropositive.

This chain joins TRBV10-2 and TRBJ2-7; D not certain. Trimming removed 8 bases at V and 5 bases at J, with 10 bases between. Germline V gene sequence: CDR1 WSHSY, CDR2 SAAADI. There are 11 residues in the CDR3. In DNA form, the CDR3 reads TGCGCCAGCGCGTACCTCCACGAGCAGTACTTC. It yields the protein CASAYLHEQYF.

CDR3 sequence (DNA): TGCAGCCCCCACACCAATGAGCAGTTCTTC. It translates to CSPHTNEQFF. The genes are TRBV29-1 and TRBJ2-1; D is undetermined. The CDR3 sequence is 10 residues long. V lost 8 bases to trimming and J lost 6 bases, with 8 bases between them. CDR1 SQVTM and CDR2 ANQGSEA come from the germline V gene.

The chain has TRBV27 and TRBJ2-7; 10 bases match TRBD1. The CDR3 totals 13 residues. In germline, CDR1 is MNHEY, CDR2 SMNVEV (reference sequence). J lost 6 bases, V lost 5 bases, and 4 bases had no gene match. The CDR3 reads CASSPRTGGEQYF. CDR3 coding DNA: TGTGCCAGCAGTCCCAGGACAGGGGGCGAGCAGTACTTC.

The genes are TRBV7-8 and TRBJ2-7, with 9 nucleotides matching TRBD2. Germline CDR1 is SGHVS and CDR2 is FQNEAQ. Germline trimming cut 6 bases from V and 4 bases from J; bases unmatched to any gene: 7. This CDR3 has 14 amino acids. The CDR3 DNA follows: TGTGCCAGCAGACTTGCTGCGGGAGGGTACGAGCAGTACTTC. It translates to CASRLAAGGYEQYF.

This chain connects TRBV14 to TRBJ2-5, with 8 bases that match TRBD2. V shed 3 bases, J shed 7 bases, and the junction held 4 bases outside the gene matches. The CDR3 totals 13 residues. Germline V lookup: CDR1 SGHDN, CDR2 FVKESK. Here the CDR3 reads CASSQNLAGTQYF. The CDR3 DNA sequence: TGTGCCAGCAGCCAGAATCTAGCGGGGACCCAGTACTTC.

CDR3 amino acids: CASSRRQEVNEQYF. The CDR3 DNA sequence: TGTGCCAGCAGCCGGAGGCAGGAGGTTAACGAGCAGTACTTC. V and J are TRBV2 and TRBJ2-7, with TRBD2 as a possible D gene (5 bases). The CDR3 has 14 residues. Trimming took 6 bases from V and 5 from J, leaving 17 bases between them. The germline V gene encodes CDR1 SNHLY and CDR2 FYNNEI.

The chain carries TRBV19 and TRBJ2-2; unclear D gene. Germline-derived CDR1 and CDR2 are LNHDA and SQIVND (reference sequence). The germline V and J ends were trimmed by 2 bases and 1 base, with 5 bases remaining between them. The CDR3 runs 14 residues. The CDR3 nucleotides are TGTGCCAGTAGTATACGAGAGAACACCGGGGAGCTGTTTTTT. Translating it yields CASSIRENTGELFF.

This chain links TRBV5-1 with TRBJ2-6; the match to TRBD2 covers 10 bases. V dropped 4 bases and J dropped 6; count of bases not matched to a gene: 16. In germline, CDR1 is SGHRS, CDR2 YFSETQ. The CDR3 contains 19 residues. In DNA form, the CDR3 reads TGCGCCAGCAGCCGGGTAGGAGCGGGAGGGGCTGCGGAGGCCAACGTCCTGACTTTC. Residues: CASSRVGAGGAAEANVLTF.

The chain carries TRBV5-6 and TRBJ2-3, with D perhaps matching TRBD1 (7 bases). Germline CDR1 and CDR2: SGHDT and YYEEEE. Trimming pared 4 bases from V and 0 bases from J, leaving 15 bases between. CDR3 length: 16 amino acids. The CDR3 reads CASSLGAGGSTDTQYF. The CDR3 coding sequence is TGTGCCAGCAGCCTAGGGGCAGGGGGGAGCACAGATACGCAGTATTTT. The complete variable domain, with remaining parts taken from reference TRBV5-6 and TRBJ2-3, reads DAGVTQSPTHLIKTRGQQVTLRCSPKSGHDTVSWYQQALGQGPQFIFQYYEEEERQRGNFPDRFSGHQFPNYSSELNVNALLLGDSALYLCASSLGAGGSTDTQYFGPGTRLTVL.

The chain is built from TRBV2 and TRBJ2-2; D possibly corresponds to TRBD2 (6 bases). The CDR3 loop spans 15 amino acids. V gave up 6 bases and J gave up 6 bases, with 17 bases separating them. From germline, CDR1 is SNHLY and CDR2 FYNNEI. This CDR3 reads CASSGLGGLPGELFF. The CDR3, as DNA: TGTGCCAGCAGCGGCCTCGGGGGATTGCCCGGGGAGCTGTTTTTT.

This chain links TRBV5-5 with TRBJ2-1; D perhaps matches TRBD1 (5 bases). The germline V gene has CDR1 SGHKS and CDR2 YYEKEE (reference sequence). With 4 bases removed from V and 5 bases from J, the gap between germline ends came to 13 bases. The CDR3 has 14 amino acids. The CDR3 nucleotides are TGTGCCAGCAGCGGCCGAGACAGTGACAATGAGCAGTTCTTC. Amino acids: CASSGRDSDNEQFF.

This chain uses TRBV2 with TRBJ2-1; 8 nucleotides agree with TRBD2. Germline trimming cut 1 base from V and 2 bases from J; bases unmatched to any gene: 7. Germline lookup yields CDR1 SNHLY and CDR2 FYNNEI. The CDR3 sequence is 17 residues long. The CDR3 DNA reads as TGTGCCAGCAGTGAAGACGTTGGGACTAGTGCCTACAATGAGCAGTTCTTC. Encoded protein: CASSEDVGTSAYNEQFF.

The chain carries TRBV20-1 and TRBJ1-5; D is uncertain. In germline, CDR1 is DFQATT, CDR2 SNEGSKA (reference sequence). The CDR3 contains 11 residues. The chain's CDR3 is CSDRGNQPQHF. The DNA for the CDR3 is TGCAGCGATCGGGGCAATCAGCCCCAGCATTTT.

The chain uses TRBV29-1 and TRBJ1-1; D is perhaps TRBD1 (5 bases). CDR1 is SQVTM, CDR2 ANQGSEA, per germline. V lost 0 bases and J lost 10, with 15 bases in between. The CDR3 spans 13 residues. The CDR3 sequence: CSVEDSGFLGAFF. The CDR3 bases are TGCAGCGTTGAAGATTCAGGGTTTCTGGGAGCTTTCTTT. The variable domain in full, with the rest retrieved from reference TRBV29-1 and TRBJ1-1, is SAVISQKPSRDICQRGTSLTIQCQVDSQVTMMFWYRQQPGQSLTLIATANQGSEATYESGFVIDKFPISRPNLTFSTLTVSNMSPEDSSIYLCSVEDSGFLGAFFGQGTRLTVV.

The rearrangement joins TRBV7-8 to TRBJ2-3; 11 bases line up with TRBD2. This CDR3 has 13 amino acids. Germline V CDR1 and CDR2: SGHVS, FQNEAQ. J was trimmed by 8 bases and V by 5 bases; bases with no gene match: 3. In nucleotides, the CDR3 is TGTGCCAGCAGCAAGGGGACTAGCGGTACGCAGTATTTT. This sequence encodes CASSKGTSGTQYF.

The rearrangement links TRBV7-3 to TRBJ2-1; TRBD2 matches at 10 bases. The CDR3 covers 16 residues. Unmatched junction bases numbered 8, after V lost 4 bases and J lost 5 bases. Germline values: CDR1 SGHTA, CDR2 FQGTGA. The CDR3 sequence is CASSSHALAGHNEQFF. DNA for the CDR3: TGTGCCAGCAGCTCCCACGCACTAGCGGGACACAATGAGCAGTTCTTC.

This chain connects TRBV5-1 to TRBJ2-2, with TRBD2 as a possible D gene (5 bases). The CDR3 has 15 amino acids. V lost 4 bases, J lost 1 base, and 11 bases lay in between. The germline V gene has CDR1 SGHRS and CDR2 YFSETQ. The CDR3 here is CASSQRAGNTGELFF. For the CDR3, the DNA is TGCGCCAGCAGCCAGAGGGCGGGGAACACCGGGGAGCTGTTTTTT.